The rows below give T cell receptor beta chains drawn from one sample of a study of T cell repertoires in cytomegalovirus infection. TCRdb reanalysed the reads using MiXCR and keeps one entry per CDR3 protein. Altogether about 310,000 distinct CDR3 sequences are present, 25% being singletons, with the ten largest covering more than 10%. The antigens these receptors bind are not known. The material sequenced was cultured PBMCs, taken from culture after CMV antigen stimulation. The receptors stem from a human donor in good health (CMV status not recorded). Some clones in this sample may be carry-over from other donors' samples. The CDR3 runs from the conserved cysteine through the conserved F or W. A D gene is named only where the DNA matches it firmly. Size is omitted from some rows. Given values are once, few, many or a class for expanded clones.

>NA|TRBJ1-4|TRBV6-5|NA
TGTGCCAGCACCAGAATAAAAACAACTAATGAAAAACTGTTTTTT
CASTRIKTTNEKLFF
>NA|TRBJ2-5|TRBV7-9|NA
TGTGCCAGCAGGTCTGGCGGCATACAAGAGACCCAGTACTTC
CASRSGGIQETQYF
>TRBD2|TRBJ2-1|TRBV6-6|NA
TGTGCCAGCAGAGGAGGACTAGGCTGGGGCAATGAGCAGTTCTTC
CASRGGLGWGNEQFF
>NA|TRBJ2-3|TRBV10-3|NA
TGTGCCATCAGTGTTCGGGAGCGAGGTACAGATACGCAGTATTTT
CAISVRERGTDTQYF
>TRBD2|TRBJ2-7|TRBV7-8|many
TGTGCCAGCAGCCAAAACCGACTAGCGGGGTTCTACGAGCAGTACTTC
CASSQNRLAGFYEQYF
>TRBD2|TRBJ2-6|TRBV14|few
TGTGCCAGCAGGCAAAGCGGGAGGTCTGGGGCCAACGTCCTGACTTTC
CASRQSGRSGANVLTF
>NA|TRBJ1-1|TRBV30|NA
TGTGCCTGGAGAGGTCTGGGCCAGCCAGAAGCTTTCTTT
CAWRGLGQPEAFF
>TRBD1|TRBJ2-1|TRBV7-2|few
TGTGCCAGCAGCTTGGACAGGGGCTCTAACAATGAGCAGTTCTTC
CASSLDRGSNNEQFF
>NA|TRBJ2-3|TRBV6-1|many
TGTGCCAGCAGTGAGGGGCTTCTGAGCACAGATACGCAGTATTTT
CASSEGLLSTDTQYF
>NA|TRBJ2-2|TRBV12-5|few
TGTGCTAGTGGTTTGGTACTTAGCGGAAAGAACACCGGGGAGCTGTTTTTT
CASGLVLSGKNTGELFF
>NA|TRBJ2-2|TRBV7-2|NA
TGTGCCAGCAGCCGACGTCGGACCGGGGAGCTGTTTTTT
CASSRRRTGELFF
>NA|TRBJ2-7|TRBV4-1|few
TGCGCCAGCAGCCGATCGGTCGGCAACGCCTACGAGCAGTACTTC
CASSRSVGNAYEQYF
>TRBD2|TRBJ2-1|TRBV27|NA
TGTGCCAGCACCAAAATCGGACTAGCGGGAACTAATGAGCAGTTCTTC
CASTKIGLAGTNEQFF
>TRBD1|TRBJ1-5|TRBV28|few
TGTGCCAGCAGTACCCGGACAGGGTTGAGTCAGCCCCAGCATTTT
CASSTRTGLSQPQHF
>NA|TRBJ1-2|TRBV6-6|NA
TGTGCCAGCACCACTTCGCCGGGACCCCAGAGACATGGCTACACCTTC
CASTTSPGPQRHGYTF
>TRBD2|TRBJ2-5|TRBV10-3|NA
TGTGCCATCAGCAAAGCGGGAGGGCAAGAGACCCAGTACTTC
CAISKAGGQETQYF
>NA|TRBJ1-4|TRBV23-1|NA
TGCGCCAGCAGTCAAATCAGACTTTCTCCGTTTTTT
CASSQIRLSPFF
>NA|TRBJ2-5|TRBV12-3/TRBV12-4|few
TGTGCCAGCACCGGTTTTGGTAGCGGAGTTGGGACCCAGTACTTC
CASTGFGSGVGTQYF
>NA|TRBJ1-4|TRBV14|NA
TGTGCCAGCAGCCAAGCGGCTGGGGAGGGAGAAAAACTGTTTTTT
CASSQAAGEGEKLFF
>TRBD1|TRBJ1-5|TRBV12-3/TRBV12-4|NA
TGTGCCAGCAGTTCCAGGACAGGGGATCAGCCCCAGCATTTT
CASSSRTGDQPQHF
>TRBD1|TRBJ1-2|TRBV27|few
TGTGCCAGCAGTCTCGGGACAGGGGGCCGCGGCTACACCTTC
CASSLGTGGRGYTF
>NA|TRBJ2-1|TRBV20-1|few
TGCAGTGCTATAGATTTCGGTCCAGGGGATAGGGATGAGCAGTTCTTC
CSAIDFGPGDRDEQFF
>NA|TRBJ2-2|TRBV12-3/TRBV12-4|many
TGTGCCAGCAGTTTACTCTCGGACATTCGGGAGCTGTTTTTT
CASSLLSDIRELFF
>NA|TRBJ2-1|TRBV6-1|many
TGTGCCAGCAAGGGCGGGAAGAGCTCCTACAATGAGCAGTTCTTC
CASKGGKSSYNEQFF
>NA|TRBJ2-5|TRBV12-3/TRBV12-4|NA
TGTGCCAGCAGACAAACAGGGTTGGAGACCCAGTACTTC
CASRQTGLETQYF
>TRBD2|TRBJ2-1|TRBV7-8|many
TGTGCCAGCAGCTTAGAAGGACTAGCTTACAATGAGCAGTTCTTC
CASSLEGLAYNEQFF
>NA|TRBJ1-1|TRBV4-1|many
TGCGCCAGCAGCCAAGTCTTGGGGCAGGGGAGCGAAGCTTTCTTT
CASSQVLGQGSEAFF
>NA|TRBJ1-1|TRBV25-1|NA
TGTGCCAGCACCAGCAAAAGTGGGGGAGCTTTCTTT
CASTSKSGGAFF
>NA|TRBJ1-2|TRBV7-2|NA
TGTGCCAACAGCATAGCAGGGGCCAGCTATGGCTACACCTTC
CANSIAGASYGYTF
>NA|TRBJ2-2|TRBV12-3/TRBV12-4|NA
TGTGCCAGCAGTTTACGCAGTAACACCGGGGAGCTGTTTTTT
CASSLRSNTGELFF
>NA|TRBJ2-7|TRBV28|NA
TGTGCCAGCAGCCCGAGGCTGGGGGAGCAGTACTTC
CASSPRLGEQYF
>NA|TRBJ2-7|TRBV7-2|many
TGTGCCAGCAGCTTAGTAGCACGCGAGCAGTACTTC
CASSLVAREQYF
>TRBD2|TRBJ2-3|TRBV7-2|many
TGTGCCAGCAGCCCCCGGACTAGAACTTTTGCAGATACGCAGTATTTT
CASSPRTRTFADTQYF
>TRBD2|TRBJ2-7|TRBV4-1|few
TGCGCCAGCAGTCTGACTAGCGGGGCTACCTACGAGCAGTACTTC
CASSLTSGATYEQYF
>NA|TRBJ2-1|TRBV12-3/TRBV12-4|NA
TGTGCCAGCAGTTCGGGACTTTATAGCTCCTACAATGAGCAGTTCTTC
CASSSGLYSSYNEQFF
>NA|TRBJ1-6|TRBV6-1|many
TGTGCCAGCAGAGAGTTGTTTTCACCCCTCCACTTT
CASRELFSPLHF
>TRBD1|TRBJ1-2|TRBV4-3|many
TGCGCCAGCAGCCAAGACGGACAGGGTGACTATGGCTACACCTTC
CASSQDGQGDYGYTF
>TRBD1|TRBJ2-7|TRBV6-5|NA
TGTGCCAGCAGTCTCCGGGACAGGGACTACGAGCAGTACTTC
CASSLRDRDYEQYF
>TRBD2|TRBJ2-3|TRBV7-6|few
TGTGCCAGCAGCAAGAGTCTAGCGGCCCTTCGCACAGATACGCAGTATTTT
CASSKSLAALRTDTQYF
>NA|TRBJ2-5|TRBV7-9|NA
TGTGCCAGCCTCCCATCGGGAACCGAGACCCAGTACTTC
CASLPSGTETQYF
>TRBD1|TRBJ1-1|TRBV7-2|NA
TGTGCCAGCAGCTTGACAGGGGGGACGTACGCTGAAGCTTTCTTT
CASSLTGGTYAEAFF
>TRBD1|TRBJ2-5|TRBV12-3/TRBV12-4|few
TGTGCCAGCAGCTTTCCGCCAATACAAGCACAGGGGGAGACCCAGTACTTC
CASSFPPIQAQGETQYF